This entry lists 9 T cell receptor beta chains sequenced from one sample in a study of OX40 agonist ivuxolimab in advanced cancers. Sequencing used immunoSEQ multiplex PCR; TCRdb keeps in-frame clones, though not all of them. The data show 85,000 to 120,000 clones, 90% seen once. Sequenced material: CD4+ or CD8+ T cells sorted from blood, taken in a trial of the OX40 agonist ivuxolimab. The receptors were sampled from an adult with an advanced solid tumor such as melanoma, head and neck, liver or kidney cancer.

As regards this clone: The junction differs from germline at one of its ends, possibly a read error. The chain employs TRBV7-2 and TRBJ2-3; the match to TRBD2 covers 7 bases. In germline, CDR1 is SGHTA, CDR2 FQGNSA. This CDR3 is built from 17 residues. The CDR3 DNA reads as TGTGCCGGCAGCTCCCTCTCTGGGCGGGGGTACACAGATACGCAGTATTTT. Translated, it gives CAGSSLSGRGYTDTQYF.

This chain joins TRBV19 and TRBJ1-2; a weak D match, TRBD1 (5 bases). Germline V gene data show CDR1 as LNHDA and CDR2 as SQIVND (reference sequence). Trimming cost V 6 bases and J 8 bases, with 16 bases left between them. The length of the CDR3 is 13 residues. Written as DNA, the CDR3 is TGTGCCAGTAGGTCCGAGAGGGGAGTGGGCTACACCTTC. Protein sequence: CASRSERGVGYTF.

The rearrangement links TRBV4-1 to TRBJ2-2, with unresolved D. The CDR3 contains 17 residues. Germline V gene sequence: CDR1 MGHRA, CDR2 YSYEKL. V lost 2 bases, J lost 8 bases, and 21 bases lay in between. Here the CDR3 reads CASSQNPPALGVGELFF. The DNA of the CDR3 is TGCGCCAGCAGCCAAAACCCCCCGGCCCTGGGTGTGGGGGAGCTGTTTTTT.

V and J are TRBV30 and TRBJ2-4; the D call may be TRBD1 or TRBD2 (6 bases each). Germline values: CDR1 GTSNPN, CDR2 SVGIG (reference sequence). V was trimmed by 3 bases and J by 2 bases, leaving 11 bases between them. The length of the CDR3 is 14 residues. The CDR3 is CAWSGGTTKNIQYF. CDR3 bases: TGTGCCTGGAGCGGAGGGACAACCAAAAACATTCAGTACTTC. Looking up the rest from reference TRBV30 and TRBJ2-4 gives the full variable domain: SQTIHQWPATLVQPVGSPLSLECTVEGTSNPNLYWYRQAAGRGLQLLFYSVGIGQISSEVPQNLSASRPQDRQFILSSKKLLLSDSGFYLCAWSGGTTKNIQYFGAGTRLSVL.

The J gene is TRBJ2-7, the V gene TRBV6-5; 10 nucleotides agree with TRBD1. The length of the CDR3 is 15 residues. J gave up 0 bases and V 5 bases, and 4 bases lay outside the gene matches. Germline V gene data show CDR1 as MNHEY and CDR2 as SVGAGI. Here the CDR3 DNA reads TGTGCCAGCAGTCCACGGACAGGGGGCTCCTACGAGCAGTACTTC. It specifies CASSPRTGGSYEQYF.

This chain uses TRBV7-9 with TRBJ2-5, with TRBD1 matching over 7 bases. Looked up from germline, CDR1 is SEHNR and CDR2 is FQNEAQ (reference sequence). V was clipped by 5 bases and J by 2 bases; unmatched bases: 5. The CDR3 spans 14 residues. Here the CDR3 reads CASSAQTGQETQYF. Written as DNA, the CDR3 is TGTGCCAGCAGCGCCCAGACAGGGCAAGAGACCCAGTACTTC.

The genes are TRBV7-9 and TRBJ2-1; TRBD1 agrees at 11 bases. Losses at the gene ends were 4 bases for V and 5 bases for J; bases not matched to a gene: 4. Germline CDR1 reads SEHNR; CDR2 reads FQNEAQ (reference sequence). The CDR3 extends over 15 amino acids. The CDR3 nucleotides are TGTGCCAGCAGCTCAGGGACAGGGGGTGACAATGAGCAGTTCTTC. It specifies CASSSGTGGDNEQFF. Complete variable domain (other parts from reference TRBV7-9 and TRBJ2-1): DTGVSQNPRHKITKRGQNVTFRCDPISEHNRLYWYRQTLGQGPEFLTYFQNEAQLEKSRLLSDRFSAERPKGSFSTLEIQRTEQGDSAMYLCASSSGTGGDNEQFFGPGTRLTVL.

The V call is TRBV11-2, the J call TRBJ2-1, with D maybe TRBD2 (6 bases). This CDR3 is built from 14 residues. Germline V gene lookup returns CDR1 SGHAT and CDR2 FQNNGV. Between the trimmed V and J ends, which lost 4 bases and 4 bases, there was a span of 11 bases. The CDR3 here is CASSSRSGYNEQFF. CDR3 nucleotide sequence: TGTGCCAGCAGCTCCCGTAGCGGTTACAATGAGCAGTTCTTC.

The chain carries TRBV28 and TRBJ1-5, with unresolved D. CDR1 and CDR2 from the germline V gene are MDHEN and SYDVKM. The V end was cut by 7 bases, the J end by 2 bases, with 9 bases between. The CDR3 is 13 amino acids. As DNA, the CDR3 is TGTGCCAGCATTAGGGTGGGCAATCAGCCCCAGCATTTT. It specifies CASIRVGNQPQHF. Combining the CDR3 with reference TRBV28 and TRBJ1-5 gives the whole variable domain DVKVTQSSRYLVKRTGEKVFLECVQDMDHENMFWYRQDPGLGLRLIYFSYDVKMKEKGDIPEGYSVSREKKERFSLILESASTNQTSMYLCASIRVGNQPQHFGDGTRLSIL.